This T cell receptor (beta chain) was sequenced during a study of cytomegalovirus exposure and HLA in healthy donors. Germline CDR1 MNHEY, CDR2 SMNVEV (reference sequence). The CDR3 extends over 13 amino acids. Losses at the gene ends were 5 bases for V and 12 bases for J; bases not matched to a gene: 9. The primer mix had 60 Vbeta and 13 Jbeta primers. Here immunoSEQ multiplex PCR was the method, and the copy in TCRdb shows in-frame clones only, minus some. Among fewer than 200,000 clones listed, 82% were seen once. This sequence originates from a girl between 5 and 17 years old in good health and CMV-seropositive. The sequencing input was PBMCs. The V and J genes are TRBV27 and TRBJ1-4; 7 bases match TRBD1. The DNA of the CDR3 is TGTGCCAGCAGTGAACGACAGGGTAGCGAACTGTTTTTT. This codes for CASSERQGSELFF.